This T cell receptor beta chain was sequenced in a study of blood T cells in healthy people across ages. This clonotype came up many times. The germline V and J ends were trimmed by 4 bases and 2 bases, with 6 bases remaining between them. This CDR3 spans 12 amino acids. CDR1 SGHTA and CDR2 FQGNSA come from the germline V gene. A sample-barcoded 5' primer and a J-beta primer mix were used in a second PCR of roughly 6 to 11 cycles. Template switching added a 12-random-nucleotide identifier to every cDNA molecule. One entry per CDR3 protein, called by TCRdb with MiXCR from the 5' RACE reads. The top ten hold 8.5% to 9.5% of the sample, which has about 500,000 distinct CDR3 sequences, less than 25% seen once. A further study also used this sample, focusing on T cells of mothers and their children. That publication notes: The yield was over 8.5 million TCR beta CDR3 reads from each mother and a few million from each child.

What was sequenced was blood. The receptor comes from a boy younger than 18 in good health. The V gene is TRBV7-2, the J gene TRBJ2-7; D uncertain. The CDR3 loop is CASSSTPYEQYF. CDR3 DNA: TGTGCCAGCAGCTCAACACCCTACGAGCAGTACTTC.